This T cell receptor (beta chain) was recorded in a study of T cell responses to AZD1222 COVID-19 vaccine. Points from the study as a whole: Seropositive at baseline were only a handful of AZD1222 recipients. An increase in Spike-specific TCR breadth and depth was observed after two AZD1222 doses. Across spike, vaccine-associated CD4 TCRs were found, dominant at 160-218 and 743-854.

The table lists this clone with a count of one. Its target is not known. The ends were cut back, 6 bases at V and 2 bases at J, with 14 bases in the middle. CDR3 length: 14 residues. Looked up from germline, CDR1 is MNHEY and CDR2 is SMNVEV (reference sequence). Generated by immunoSEQ multiplex PCR, the TCRdb table keeps only in-frame clones and is missing some. Seen here are about 99,000 clones, 91% observed once, and the top ten hold roughly 42%. The chain couples TRBV27 to TRBJ2-7; weak D call: TRBD2 (6 bases). Here the sequenced sample was peripheral blood, taken on day 0 of AZD1222 vaccination. This receptor was obtained from an adult in good health. For the CDR3, the DNA is TGTGCCAGCAGCCCTACCGGGGGTGCCTACGAGCAGTACTTC. Amino acids: CASSPTGGAYEQYF.